Each of the 13 T cell receptor beta chains below was sequenced from the same sample in a study of cytomegalovirus exposure and HLA in healthy donors. The PCR had 60 Vbeta and 13 Jbeta primers. Libraries were prepared by immunoSEQ multiplex PCR; TCRdb keeps only in-frame clonotypes and omits some of them. The repertoire holds nearly 95,000 clones, approximately 75% seen once, with about 3.8% in the top ten. The sequenced sample was PBMCs. These receptors came from a woman in her forties in good health and CMV-seronegative.

This clone has just one count. This chain links TRBV5-1 with TRBJ2-7; D is perhaps TRBD1 (6 bases). The CDR3 consists of 14 residues. The V end was cut by 0 bases, the J end by 3 bases, with 10 bases between. Germline lookup yields CDR1 SGHRS and CDR2 YFSETQ. This CDR3 is CASSLDHRVYEQYF. CDR3 nucleotides: TGCGCCAGCAGCTTGGATCACAGGGTCTACGAGCAGTACTTC.

V gene TRBV10-3 combines with J gene TRBJ2-7; 8 nucleotides match TRBD1. Looked up from germline, CDR1 is ENHRY and CDR2 is SYGVKD. The CDR3 is made up of 16 amino acids. With 4 bases clipped from V and 0 bases from J, the junction kept 8 bases outside the gene matches. The DNA for the CDR3 is TGTGCCATCAGTGGCTGGAGGACAGGGACCTCCTACGAGCAGTACTTC. Translating it yields CAISGWRTGTSYEQYF.

This chain links TRBV7-9 with TRBJ2-7, with 9 bases matching TRBD1. The CDR3 extends over 16 amino acids. After removal of 6 bases from V and 1 base from J, the junction contained 10 bases not matched to a gene. The germline gives CDR1 SEHNR, CDR2 FQNEAQ (reference sequence). This chain's CDR3 is CASSKNRDRVSYEQYF. DNA of the CDR3: TGTGCCAGCAGTAAAAACCGGGACAGGGTATCCTACGAGCAGTACTTC.

J is TRBJ1-5 and V is TRBV6-1; no definite D call. The CDR3 runs to 14 residues. The germline V gene has CDR1 MNHNS and CDR2 SASEGT. V was shortened by 0 bases and J by 5 bases, with 8 bases between the two germline ends. Here the CDR3 DNA reads TGTGCCAGCAGTGAAGCGCATCGGGATCAGCCCCAGCATTTT. Residues: CASSEAHRDQPQHF.

This chain joins TRBV28 and TRBJ2-2; tentative D call: TRBD1 (5 bases). Germline-derived CDR1 and CDR2 are MDHEN and SYDVKM. Trimming took off 5 bases at V and 0 bases at J, with 10 bases between the two ends. The CDR3 runs to 15 residues. The CDR3 region is CASSLDNSNTGELFF. The DNA for the CDR3 is TGTGCCAGCAGTCTGGACAATTCGAACACCGGGGAGCTGTTTTTT.

The chain couples TRBV25-1 to TRBJ2-5; D is perhaps TRBD1 (5 bases). With 3 bases removed from V and 5 bases from J, the gap between germline ends came to 13 bases. Germline V gives CDR1 MGHDK, CDR2 SYGVNS. CDR3 length: 14 residues. CDR3 region: CASSDLSGRETQYF. The CDR3 DNA sequence: TGTGCCAGCAGTGACCTATCAGGGCGGGAGACCCAGTACTTC.

The chain combines TRBV5-3 with TRBJ1-4, with a possible D match to TRBD1 (6 bases). TRBV5-3 is an open reading frame, and its role is uncertain. This CDR3 spans 16 amino acids. V was pared by 3 bases and J by 8 bases, with 20 bases between. The CDR3: CARSSTGTPGREKLFF. CDR3 in DNA: TGTGCCAGAAGCTCTACAGGGACCCCGGGGAGAGAAAAACTGTTTTTT.

This sequence joins TRBV30 and TRBJ1-5; the D gene is possibly TRBD1 (6 bases). Germline lookup yields CDR1 GTSNPN and CDR2 SVGIG (reference sequence). V gave up 1 base and J gave up 6 bases, with 10 bases separating them. The CDR3 loop spans 13 amino acids. The CDR3 bases are TGTGCCTGGAGTGAGGGGGTTGGTCAGCCCCAGCATTTT. The encoded protein is CAWSEGVGQPQHF.

This clone was picked up a small number of times. This chain uses TRBV18 with TRBJ1-6; TRBD1 agrees at 8 bases. Germline V gives CDR1 KGHSH, CDR2 LQKENI. CDR3 size: 15 residues. The V gene end was trimmed by 4 bases and the J gene end by 7 bases; junction bases not matched to a gene: 6. As DNA, the CDR3 is TGTGCCAGCTCACTCCAAGGGACAGGCAATTCACCCCTCCACTTT. Translated, it gives CASSLQGTGNSPLHF.

The chain has TRBV29-1 and TRBJ1-1; D is uncertain. The CDR3 is 11 amino acids. Trimming removed 6 bases at V and 4 bases at J, with 9 bases between. From germline, CDR1 is SQVTM and CDR2 ANQGSEA. The CDR3 here is CSVSRGTEAFF. The CDR3 bases are TGCAGCGTCTCTCGGGGCACTGAAGCTTTCTTT. The variable domain in full, with the rest retrieved from reference TRBV29-1 and TRBJ1-1, is SAVISQKPSRDICQRGTSLTIQCQVDSQVTMMFWYRQQPGQSLTLIATANQGSEATYESGFVIDKFPISRPNLTFSTLTVSNMSPEDSSIYLCSVSRGTEAFFGQGTRLTVV.

This clone was picked up one time. The rearrangement links TRBV19 to TRBJ2-6; TRBD1 matches at 7 bases. With V trimmed by 4 bases and J by 4 bases, 4 bases remained unmatched. The CDR3 loop spans 15 amino acids. CDR1 and CDR2 from the germline V gene are LNHDA and SQIVND (reference sequence). The CDR3 bases are TGTGCCAGTAGTAACAGGGGCCCAGGGGCCAACGTCCTGACTTTC. Residues: CASSNRGPGANVLTF.

A single count supports this clone. This chain uses TRBV30 with TRBJ1-6, with D possibly being TRBD1 (6 bases). The CDR3 loop spans 13 amino acids. Germline V CDR1 and CDR2: GTSNPN, SVGIG (reference sequence). Trimming stripped 3 bases from V and 5 bases from J, with 8 bases between. CDR3 sequence (DNA): TGTGCCTGGAGCGGACAGAATAATTCACCCCTCCACTTT. Translation: CAWSGQNNSPLHF.

The chain employs TRBV5-8 and TRBJ2-2, with 10 bases matching TRBD1. Germline V lookup: CDR1 SGHTS, CDR2 YDEGEE. This CDR3 has 15 amino acids. Trimming cost V 4 bases and J 3 bases; bases outside gene matches: 3. CDR3 region: CASSRDRGHTGELFF. The CDR3 region has the DNA TGTGCCAGCAGCCGGGACAGGGGTCACACCGGGGAGCTGTTTTTT.